What follows are 6 T cell receptor beta chains derived from one specimen sequenced in a study of PD-1 blockade in classical Hodgkin lymphoma. Each and every patient relapsed after autologous stem cell transplantation, and patients got differing brentuximab vedotin exposure. Repertoires were generated with immunoSEQ multiplex PCR, while TCRdb's copy carries only in-frame clones and drops some. The sample carries 70,000 to 85,000 clones, more than 85% recorded once. Sequencing used peripheral blood mononuclear cells (PBMCs), obtained at baseline. These receptor sequences come from a human donor with classical Hodgkin lymphoma.

The rearrangement links TRBV19 to TRBJ1-4, with a possible D match to TRBD1 (5 bases). Germline V gene data show CDR1 as LNHDA and CDR2 as SQIVND (reference sequence). CDR3 length: 15 residues. Trimming removed 4 bases at V and 10 bases at J, with 19 bases between. For the CDR3, the DNA is TGTGCCAGTAGTAATCCCGGCCAGACAGTGGGAAAACTGTTTTTT. Its translation is CASSNPGQTVGKLFF. Drawing the rest from reference TRBV19 and TRBJ1-4, the complete variable domain is DGGITQSPKYLFRKEGQNVTLSCEQNLNHDAMYWYRQDPGQGLRLIYYSQIVNDFQKGDIAEGYSVSREKKESFPLTVTSAQKNPTAFYLCASSNPGQTVGKLFFGSGTQLSVL.

The chain has TRBV6-5 and TRBJ2-7; 13 bases map to TRBD2. CDR1 is MNHEY and CDR2 is SVGAGI in the germline V gene. CDR3 length: 16 amino acids. V lost 2 bases to trimming and J lost 2 bases; unmatched junction nucleotides: 3. The CDR3 nucleotides read TGTGCCAGCAGTTACGACGGGACTAGCGGGACCTACGAGCAGTACTTC. This codes for CASSYDGTSGTYEQYF.

V usage is TRBV5-6 and J usage is TRBJ2-2; no clear D. Germline-derived CDR1 and CDR2 are SGHDT and YYEEEE. Trimming took 0 bases from V and 4 from J, leaving 10 bases between them. The CDR3 consists of 15 residues. CDR3: CASSLVSMGTGELFF. In DNA, the CDR3 is TGTGCCAGCAGCTTGGTGAGCATGGGCACCGGGGAGCTGTTTTTT.

V and J are TRBV5-5 and TRBJ2-6, with a possible D match to TRBD1 (5 bases). Germline assignment: CDR1 SGHKS and CDR2 YYEKEE (reference sequence). The CDR3 totals 18 residues. V was cut by 0 bases and J by 0 bases, with 13 bases left in between. The CDR3 sequence is CASSLVTGVISGANVLTF. CDR3 DNA sequence: TGTGCCAGCAGCTTGGTAACAGGCGTCATCTCTGGGGCCAACGTCCTGACTTTC.

The chain couples TRBV7-6 to TRBJ2-5, with 9 bases lining up with TRBD2. The CDR3 runs to 15 residues. Losses at the gene ends were 1 base for V and 4 bases for J; bases not matched to a gene: 4. Germline V CDR1 and CDR2: SGHVS, FNYEAQ. CDR3 DNA sequence: TGTGCCAGCAGCTTAGACCCGCGGGAGGGAGAGACCCAGTACTTC. Translating gives CASSLDPREGETQYF.

This clone appeared a few times. The chain is built from TRBV7-3 and TRBJ2-3, with TRBD2 as a possible D gene (6 bases). CDR1 is SGHTA and CDR2 is FQGTGA in the germline V gene. This CDR3 comprises 14 residues. V shed 5 bases and J shed 3 bases, with 12 bases lying between them. As DNA, the CDR3 is TGTGCCAGCAGCCCGGGGAGGCTAACAGATACGCAGTATTTT. Translating it yields CASSPGRLTDTQYF.